This T cell receptor beta chain was recovered during a study of blood T cell repertoires in COVID-19. As for the study in general: Specimens from acute and convalescent COVID-19 originated in the United States, Italy and Spain. T cells, B-cell-depleted T cells, or PBMCs provided the cDNA or gDNA that served as material.

This clone was detected once. Study processing details: Counts of nucleated cells, estimated from reference gene primer amplification, were obtained. Clones were read by immunoSEQ multiplex PCR, and TCRdb kept only the in-frame ones, dropping some. V and J calls and clone size are copied from that table; D and trimming were computed from the DNA. The table has 130,000 or so clones, 75% to 90% seen once. This CDR3 is 13 amino acids long. CDR1 and CDR2 from the germline V gene are SGHTA and FQGNSA. Unmatched junction bases numbered 7, after V lost 4 bases and J lost 10 bases. The sequence derives from a human donor in a cohort sampled during active COVID-19. This chain connects TRBV7-2 to TRBJ2-1; 7 bases are shared with TRBD1. The sequencing input was peripheral blood. CDR3 DNA sequence: TGTGCCAGCAGCTCTGGACAGGCCAGGGAGCAGTTCTTC. Translating gives CASSSGQAREQFF.